This TCR beta chain was retrieved from a study of neurological immune-mediated disorders. General study results and limits: Patients with HTLV-1-associated myelopathy showed the most TCR clonal expansion. Those with multiple sclerosis showed the least, falling below healthy controls.

V was clipped by 4 bases and J by 0 bases, with 12 bases between them. Germline-derived CDR1 and CDR2 are DFQATT and SNEGSKA (reference sequence). The CDR3 runs to 14 residues. The table lists this clonotype with many counts. The antigen remains undetermined. Unsorted libraries were derived from 2 million PBMCs stored at -80 C. The cDNA was generated by 5'RACE with 10-nucleotide random UMIs. Per sequencing run, 15-18 subjects together gave over 200 million TCR-beta sequences. TCRdb processed the 5' RACE reads anew with MiXCR; each CDR3 protein has one entry. The repertoire holds some 19,000 distinct CDR3 sequences, with about 16% as singletons.

The receptor's source is a female donor with HTLV-1-associated myelopathy (HAM/TSP). The sequencing sample was made of PBMCs. The chain couples TRBV20-1 to TRBJ1-1, with D unclear. CDR3 loop: CSAKTGNMNTEAFF. The CDR3, as DNA: TGCAGTGCTAAGACGGGAAACATGAACACTGAAGCTTTCTTT.